These 5 T cell receptor beta chains originate from one sample sequenced in a study of blood T cell repertoires in COVID-19. Clones were sequenced by immunoSEQ multiplex PCR, and TCRdb holds only the in-frame ones, with some missing. In the table there are more than 20,000 clones, 70% to 90% of which are singletons. The specimen was peripheral blood. The receptors stem from a human donor with active COVID-19. The donor label of this sample is uncertain.

The chain has TRBV7-2 and TRBJ2-3, with D unclear. The CDR3 runs to 13 residues. The germline V and J ends were trimmed by 3 bases and 5 bases, with 9 bases remaining between them. Germline CDR1 reads SGHTA; CDR2 reads FQGNSA. CDR3 sequence reads: CASSLRRLDTQYF. The DNA for the CDR3 is TGTGCCAGCAGCTTGAGGCGACTAGATACGCAGTATTTT.

This clone has just one count. The chain carries TRBV4-1 and TRBJ2-7; 8 bases align to TRBD1. CDR3 length: 16 residues. Germline CDR1 reads MGHRA; CDR2 reads YSYEKL. Germline trimming cut 4 bases from V and 5 bases from J; bases unmatched to any gene: 13. CDR3 sequence (DNA): TGCGCCAGCAGCCGATCCTGGACAGGGATTATTGACGAGCAGTACTTC. Its translation: CASSRSWTGIIDEQYF.

The rearrangement joins TRBV7-2 to TRBJ1-2; weak D call: TRBD1 (5 bases). The ends were cut back, 4 bases at V and 6 bases at J, with 9 bases in the middle. CDR3 length: 12 amino acids. The germline CDR1 and CDR2 sequences are SGHTA and FQGNSA. For the CDR3, the DNA is TGTGCCAGCAGCTCACCAGGGCATGGCTACACCTTC. Translating gives CASSSPGHGYTF.

The chain employs TRBV29-1 and TRBJ1-1; TRBD1 is a possible D gene (6 bases). The germline V gene has CDR1 SQVTM and CDR2 ANQGSEA. The CDR3 covers 13 residues. Trimming removed 4 bases at V and 5 bases at J, with 14 bases between. CDR3 protein: CSVVGGTGTEAFF. The CDR3 bases are TGCAGCGTTGTAGGGGGTACGGGTACTGAAGCTTTCTTT.

The V call is TRBV6-5, the J call TRBJ1-2; TRBD1 aligns across 9 bases. Per the germline V gene, CDR1 is MNHEY and CDR2 is SVGAGI. V was pared by 4 bases and J by 7 bases, with 4 bases of the junction left unmatched. The CDR3 length is 13 residues. The CDR3 is CASSLGTGRGYTF. The CDR3 region has the DNA TGTGCCAGCAGTTTGGGGACAGGGCGTGGCTACACCTTC.